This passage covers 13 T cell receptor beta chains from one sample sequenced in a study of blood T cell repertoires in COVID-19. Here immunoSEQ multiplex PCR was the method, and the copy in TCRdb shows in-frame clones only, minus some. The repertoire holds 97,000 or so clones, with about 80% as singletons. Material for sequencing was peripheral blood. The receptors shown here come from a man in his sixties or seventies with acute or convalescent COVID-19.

Written as DNA, the CDR3 is TGTGCCAGCAGTTCCTTCGGACTAACGAATGAGCAGTTCTTC. It translates to CASSSFGLTNEQFF. J is TRBJ2-1 and V is TRBV27; D may be TRBD2 (6 bases). Germline assignment: CDR1 MNHEY and CDR2 SMNVEV (reference sequence). The germline V and J ends were trimmed by 4 bases and 7 bases, with 14 bases remaining between them. The CDR3 is made up of 14 amino acids.

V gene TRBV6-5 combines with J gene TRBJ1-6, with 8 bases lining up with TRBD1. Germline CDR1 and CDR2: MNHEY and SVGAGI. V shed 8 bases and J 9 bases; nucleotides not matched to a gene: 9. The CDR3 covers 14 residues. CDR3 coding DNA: TGTGCCAGCGGAACCGGGACAGGAGGTTCACCCCTCCACTTT. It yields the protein CASGTGTGGSPLHF.

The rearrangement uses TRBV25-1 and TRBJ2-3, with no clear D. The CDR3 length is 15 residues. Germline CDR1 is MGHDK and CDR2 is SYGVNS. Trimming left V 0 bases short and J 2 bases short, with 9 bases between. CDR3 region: CASSEYTGPTDTQYF. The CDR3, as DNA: TGTGCCAGCAGTGAATATACGGGTCCCACAGATACGCAGTATTTT.

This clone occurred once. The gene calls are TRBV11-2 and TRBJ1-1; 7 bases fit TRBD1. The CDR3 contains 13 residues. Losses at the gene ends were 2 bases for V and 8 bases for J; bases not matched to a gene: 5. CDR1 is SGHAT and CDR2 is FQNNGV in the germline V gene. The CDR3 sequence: CASSLNRQGEAFF. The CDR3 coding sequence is TGTGCCAGCAGCTTAAATCGACAGGGCGAAGCTTTCTTT.

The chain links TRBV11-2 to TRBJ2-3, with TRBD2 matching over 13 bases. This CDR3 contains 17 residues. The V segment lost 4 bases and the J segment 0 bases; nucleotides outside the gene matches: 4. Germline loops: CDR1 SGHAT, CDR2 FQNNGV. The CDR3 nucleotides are TGTGCCAGCAGCTGGACTAGCGGGGGACAAAGCACAGATACGCAGTATTTT. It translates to CASSWTSGGQSTDTQYF.

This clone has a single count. The CDR3 sequence: CSASIGYPGNTIYF. As DNA, the CDR3 is TGCAGTGCTAGTATCGGGTATCCTGGAAACACCATATATTTT. The chain employs TRBV20-1 and TRBJ1-3, with no clear D. CDR3 length: 14 amino acids. In germline, CDR1 is DFQATT, CDR2 SNEGSKA (reference sequence). The V gene lost 3 bases and the J gene lost 2 bases, with 11 bases spanning the gap.

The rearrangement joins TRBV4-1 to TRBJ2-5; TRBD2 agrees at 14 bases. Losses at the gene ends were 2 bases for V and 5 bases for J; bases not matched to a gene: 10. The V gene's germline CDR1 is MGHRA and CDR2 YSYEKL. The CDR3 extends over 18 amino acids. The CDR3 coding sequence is TGCGCCAGCAGCCAATTACCCGGGACTAGCGGGAGACGGGAGACCCAGTACTTC. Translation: CASSQLPGTSGRRETQYF.

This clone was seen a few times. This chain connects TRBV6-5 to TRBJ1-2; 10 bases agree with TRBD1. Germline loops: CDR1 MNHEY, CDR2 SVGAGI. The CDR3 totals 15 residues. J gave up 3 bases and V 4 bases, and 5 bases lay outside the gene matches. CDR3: CASSSTGTGDYGYTF. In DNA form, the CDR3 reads TGTGCCAGCAGTTCCACCGGGACAGGGGACTATGGCTACACCTTC.

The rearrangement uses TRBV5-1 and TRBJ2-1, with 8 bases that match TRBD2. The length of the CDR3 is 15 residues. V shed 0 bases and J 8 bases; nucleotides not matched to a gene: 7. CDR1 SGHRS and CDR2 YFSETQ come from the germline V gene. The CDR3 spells CASSLAGGTDYEQFF. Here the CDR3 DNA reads TGCGCCAGCAGCTTGGCGGGAGGGACTGACTATGAGCAGTTCTTC.

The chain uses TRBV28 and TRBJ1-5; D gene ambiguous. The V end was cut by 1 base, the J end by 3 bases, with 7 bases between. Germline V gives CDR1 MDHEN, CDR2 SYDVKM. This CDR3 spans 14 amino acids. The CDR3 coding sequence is TGTGCCAGCAGTTTATTGTCAGACAATCAGCCCCAGCATTTT. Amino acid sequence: CASSLLSDNQPQHF.

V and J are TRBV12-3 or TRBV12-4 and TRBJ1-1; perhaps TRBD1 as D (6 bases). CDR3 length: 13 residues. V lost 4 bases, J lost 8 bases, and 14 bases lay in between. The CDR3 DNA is TGTGCCAGCAGTTACGGAGGGGGGGTGGAAGCTTTCTTT. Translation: CASSYGGGVEAFF.

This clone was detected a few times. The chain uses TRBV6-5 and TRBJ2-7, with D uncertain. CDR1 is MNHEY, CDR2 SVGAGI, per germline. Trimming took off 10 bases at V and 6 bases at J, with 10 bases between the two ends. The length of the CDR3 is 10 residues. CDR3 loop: CATLSGEQYF. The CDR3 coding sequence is TGTGCCACCCTGAGTGGCGAGCAGTACTTC.

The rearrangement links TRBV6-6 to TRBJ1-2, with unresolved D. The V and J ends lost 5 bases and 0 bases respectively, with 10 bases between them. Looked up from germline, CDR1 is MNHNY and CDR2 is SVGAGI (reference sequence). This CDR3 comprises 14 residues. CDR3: CASSLSTANYGYTF. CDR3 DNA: TGTGCCAGCAGTCTGAGTACAGCTAACTATGGCTACACCTTC.